At least ten counts were recorded for the clone carrying this TCR beta chain. Produced via immunoSEQ multiplex PCR; TCRdb's table is partial and in-frame only. The top ten clones hold about 9.4% of a sample with a few hundred thousand clones, about nine tenths of them seen once. The CDR3 covers 14 residues. V dropped 2 bases and J dropped 0 bases, with 7 bases sitting between them. The germline V gene encodes CDR1 LGHDT and CDR2 YNNKEL (reference sequence). These data come from a study of blood T cell repertoires in COVID-19. Sample: PBMCs or T cells enriched from blood (not recorded which). The chain combines TRBV3-1 (or the pseudogene TRBV3-2) with TRBJ1-1; D is perhaps TRBD1 (6 bases). The TCR was taken from a woman aged 18 to 35 who had recovered from COVID-19. The CDR3 loop is CASSQQGLNTEAFF. DNA for the CDR3: TGTGCCAGCAGCCAACAGGGGTTGAACACTGAAGCTTTCTTT.